The 11 T cell receptor beta chains listed next were all sequenced from one sample in a study of blood T cell repertoires in COVID-19. The method was immunoSEQ multiplex PCR; TCRdb's version includes in-frame clones alone and lacks a portion of them. The data contain a few hundred thousand clones, approximately 89% of them seen just once; the ten biggest clones take up over 9%. Sequencing used PBMCs or T cells enriched from blood (not recorded which). These receptors all stem from a woman in her 40s who had recovered from COVID-19.

The rearrangement uses TRBV4-1 and TRBJ2-7; 13 nucleotides align to TRBD2. The CDR3 is 15 amino acids. The ends lost 5 bases at V and 5 bases at J; junction bases unmatched: 6. CDR1 and CDR2 from the germline V gene are MGHRA and YSYEKL. CDR3 in amino acids: CASSSGLAGENEQYF. The CDR3 nucleotides are TGCGCCAGCAGCTCTGGACTAGCGGGGGAGAACGAGCAGTACTTC.

The chain is built from TRBV4-3 and TRBJ1-2; TRBD1 matches 9 bases. The germline gives CDR1 LGHNA, CDR2 YSLEER. The CDR3 length is 16 residues. J gave up 2 bases and V 4 bases, and 8 bases lay outside the gene matches. The chain's CDR3 is CASSRHPGQGNYGYTF. The CDR3, as DNA: TGCGCCAGCAGCCGTCATCCGGGACAGGGCAACTATGGCTACACCTTC.

The chain is built from TRBV5-6 and TRBJ2-6; D not certain. The V gene lost 4 bases and the J gene lost 4 bases, with 6 bases spanning the gap. The V gene's germline CDR1 is SGHDT and CDR2 YYEEEE. This CDR3 has 13 amino acids. CDR3 coding DNA: TGTGCCAGCAGCGAAGCGGGGGCCAACGTCCTGACTTTC. Its protein product is CASSEAGANVLTF.

The J gene is TRBJ2-7, the V gene TRBV27; TRBD1 aligns across 7 bases. Trimming at V came to 6 bases and at J to 3 bases, leaving 5 bases not matched to a gene. CDR3 length equals 13 residues. Germline V lookup: CDR1 MNHEY, CDR2 SMNVEV (reference sequence). This CDR3 reads CASRKSGGYEQYF. CDR3 DNA: TGTGCCAGCAGGAAATCAGGGGGCTACGAGCAGTACTTC.

This chain uses TRBV12-3 or TRBV12-4 with TRBJ2-7; D is unresolved. Trimming took 2 bases from V and 1 from J, leaving 6 bases between them. The CDR3 covers 13 residues. The CDR3 coding sequence is TGTGCCAGCAGTTTATGGCAGTCCTACGAGCAGTACTTC. Amino acids: CASSLWQSYEQYF.

The chain employs TRBV9 and TRBJ2-2; D possibly corresponds to TRBD1 (6 bases). V was clipped by 0 bases and J by 4 bases, with 13 bases between them. There are 16 residues in the CDR3. CDR1 and CDR2 (germline): SGDLS, YYNGEE. DNA for the CDR3: TGTGCCAGCAGCGTAGCCGTGGGGGCGGGCACCGGGGAGCTGTTTTTT. It is translated as CASSVAVGAGTGELFF. The full variable domain, rest sourced from reference TRBV9 and TRBJ2-2, is DSGVTQTPKHLITATGQRVTLRCSPRSGDLSVYWYQQSLDQGLQFLIQYYNGEERAKGNILERFSAQQFPDLHSELNLSSLELGDSALYFCASSVAVGAGTGELFFGEGSRLTVL.

As for this clone: The identical CDR3 is also encoded by other nucleotide sequences in the sample. The chain employs TRBV27 and TRBJ2-1; 7 bases are shared with TRBD1. This CDR3 is built from 15 residues. The germline V gene encodes CDR1 MNHEY and CDR2 SMNVEV (reference sequence). The ends lost 5 bases at V and 0 bases at J; junction bases unmatched: 4. The CDR3 region has the DNA TGTGCCAGCAGTAGCCGGGACAGCTCCTACAATGAGCAGTTCTTC. Amino acids: CASSSRDSSYNEQFF.

This chain uses TRBV11-3 with TRBJ2-1; D is uncertain. The CDR3 is 13 amino acids. Germline CDR1 SGHNT, CDR2 YENEEA. V was shortened by 2 bases and J by 8 bases, with 10 bases between the two germline ends. The CDR3 nucleotides are TGTGCCAGCAGCTTAATGGAGCCCGATGAGCAGTTCTTC. Protein product: CASSLMEPDEQFF.

The V and J genes are TRBV19 and TRBJ2-1, with TRBD2 matching 12 bases. Trimming took 5 bases from V and 10 from J; bases not matched to a gene: 9. CDR3 length equals 15 residues. Looked up from germline, CDR1 is LNHDA and CDR2 is SQIVND (reference sequence). CDR3 in amino acids: CASSVLAGGPGEQFF. The CDR3 DNA is TGTGCCAGTAGTGTTCTAGCGGGAGGGCCAGGGGAGCAGTTCTTC.

The J gene is TRBJ2-7, the V gene TRBV19, with TRBD2 matching 10 bases. This CDR3 contains 18 residues. CDR1 LNHDA and CDR2 SQIVND come from the germline V gene (reference sequence). V was clipped by 7 bases and J by 0 bases; unmatched bases: 15. The CDR3 loop is CASTRGASGSLSSYEQYF. The DNA for the CDR3 is TGTGCCAGTACTCGGGGGGCTAGCGGGAGTTTAAGCTCCTACGAGCAGTACTTC. Combining the CDR3 with reference TRBV19 and TRBJ2-7 gives the whole variable domain DGGITQSPKYLFRKEGQNVTLSCEQNLNHDAMYWYRQDPGQGLRLIYYSQIVNDFQKGDIAEGYSVSREKKESFPLTVTSAQKNPTAFYLCASTRGASGSLSSYEQYFGPGTRLTVT.

The CDR3 region has the DNA TGTGCCAGCTCACCAGCGGGGACGGAGCGCGAGCAGTACTTC. Translation gives CASSPAGTEREQYF. The gene calls are TRBV18 and TRBJ2-7; D possibly corresponds to TRBD2 (6 bases). V was trimmed by 2 bases and J by 6 bases, leaving 14 bases between them. The CDR3 totals 14 residues. CDR1 is KGHSH, CDR2 LQKENI, per germline.